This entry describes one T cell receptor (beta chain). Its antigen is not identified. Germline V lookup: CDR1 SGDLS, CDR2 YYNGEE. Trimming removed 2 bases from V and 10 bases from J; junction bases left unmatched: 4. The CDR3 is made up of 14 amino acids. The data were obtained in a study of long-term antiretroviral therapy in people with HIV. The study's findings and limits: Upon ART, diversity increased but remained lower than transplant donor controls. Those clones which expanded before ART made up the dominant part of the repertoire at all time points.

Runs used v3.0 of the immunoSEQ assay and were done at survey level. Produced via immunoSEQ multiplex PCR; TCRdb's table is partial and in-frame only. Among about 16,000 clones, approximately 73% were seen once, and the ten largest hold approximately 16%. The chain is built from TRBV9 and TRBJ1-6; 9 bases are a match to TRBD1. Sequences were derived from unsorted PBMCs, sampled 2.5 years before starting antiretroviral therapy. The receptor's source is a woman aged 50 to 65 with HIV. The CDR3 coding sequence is TGTGCCAGCAGCGTCGGGACAGGGAAATCACCCCTCCACTTT. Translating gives CASSVGTGKSPLHF.